This T cell receptor beta chain derives from a study of blood T cell repertoires in COVID-19. Study-level information: Spain, Italy and the United States supplied samples that represented acute and convalescent COVID-19. In each case, the material was cDNA or gDNA derived from T cells, B-cell-depleted T cells, or PBMCs.

Original analysis: For nucleated cells, counts were estimated from reference gene primer amplification. Only in-frame clones appear in the TCRdb table, and some are missing; sequencing was by immunoSEQ multiplex PCR. V and J calls and clone size are copied from that table; D and trimming were computed from the DNA. The sample lists about 96,000 clones, about 81% occurring once. The V segment lost 3 bases and the J segment 0 bases; nucleotides outside the gene matches: 3. The germline V gene has CDR1 MDHEN and CDR2 SYDVKM. This CDR3 contains 15 residues. This TCR was sampled from a woman aged 60-75 years with acute or convalescent COVID-19. Material: peripheral blood. This chain links TRBV28 with TRBJ2-5; 8 positions agree with TRBD1. This CDR3 is CASSLTGAYQETQYF. The CDR3 DNA is TGTGCCAGCAGTTTGACAGGGGCGTACCAAGAGACCCAGTACTTC.